These 10 T cell receptor beta chains were all obtained from the same sample, sequenced in a study of blood T cell repertoires in COVID-19. Measured with immunoSEQ multiplex PCR; TCRdb has only the in-frame clones, and not every one. The table has 80,000 to 100,000 clones, around 72% seen once. Sequenced input: peripheral blood. The source of these receptors is a man between 65 and 85 years old with COVID-19, enrolled during active disease.

The table lists this clone with a few counts. V and J are TRBV19 and TRBJ2-1, with 9 bases matching TRBD2. The V segment lost 7 bases and the J segment 4 bases; nucleotides outside the gene matches: 11. In germline, CDR1 is LNHDA, CDR2 SQIVND (reference sequence). The CDR3 spans 16 residues. In DNA form, the CDR3 reads TGTGCCAGTACTCGGACTAGCGCCCCGTTATACAATGAGCAGTTCTTC. It yields the protein CASTRTSAPLYNEQFF.

The rearrangement joins TRBV27 to TRBJ1-5; the match to TRBD1 covers 9 bases. J lost 0 bases, V lost 2 bases, and 8 bases had no gene match. There are 18 residues in the CDR3. CDR1 is MNHEY and CDR2 is SMNVEV in the germline V gene (reference sequence). In nucleotides, the CDR3 is TGTGCCAGCAGTTTAAGGGGGACAGGGTATTATAGCAATCAGCCCCAGCATTTT. Encoded protein: CASSLRGTGYYSNQPQHF.

The CDR3 spells CASSEWETSYEQYF. DNA for the CDR3: TGTGCCAGCAGTGAGTGGGAGACCTCCTACGAGCAGTACTTC. This chain links TRBV6-1 with TRBJ2-7, with D perhaps matching TRBD2 (5 bases). The CDR3 has 14 amino acids. V was trimmed by 3 bases and J by 0 bases, leaving 9 bases between them. The germline gives CDR1 MNHNS, CDR2 SASEGT.

This clone was seen ten or more times. CDR3 DNA: TGTGCCATCAGATCTAGCGGGAGGGCCGGGTACAATGAGCAGTTCTTC. Translation: CAIRSSGRAGYNEQFF. The genes are TRBV10-3 and TRBJ2-1; 12 nucleotides match TRBD2. CDR1 and CDR2 from the germline V gene are ENHRY and SYGVKD. J lost 4 bases, V lost 6 bases, and 7 bases had no gene match. This CDR3 region has 16 residues.

In its sample, this clone was seen a few times. The genes are TRBV10-1 and TRBJ2-7, with a weak D call TRBD2 (5 bases). The CDR3 is 12 amino acids. Trimming took 2 bases from V and 7 from J, leaving 9 bases between them. CDR1 is WNHNN, CDR2 SYGVQD, per germline (reference sequence). CDR3 protein: CASSETSGEQYF. The DNA of the CDR3 is TGCGCCAGCAGTGAGACCTCGGGGGAGCAGTACTTC.

CDR3 in amino acids: CASSVGPSAYEQYF. Written as DNA, the CDR3 is TGTGCCAGCAGCGTAGGCCCCTCGGCCTACGAGCAGTACTTC. The chain has TRBV9 and TRBJ2-7; D is uncertain. Between the trimmed V and J ends, which lost 0 bases and 2 bases, there was a span of 9 bases. Germline V gives CDR1 SGDLS, CDR2 YYNGEE. The CDR3 sequence is 14 residues long.

The V call is TRBV7-2, the J call TRBJ2-7; 10 bases map to TRBD2. The germline V gene has CDR1 SGHTA and CDR2 FQGNSA. CDR3 size: 15 residues. Germline trimming cut 4 bases from V and 2 bases from J; bases unmatched to any gene: 5. CDR3 residues: CASSSLAGATYEQYF. CDR3 DNA sequence: TGTGCCAGCAGCTCCCTAGCGGGAGCGACCTACGAGCAGTACTTC.

V gene TRBV19 combines with J gene TRBJ1-1, with D perhaps matching TRBD1 (6 bases). The CDR3 is 13 amino acids. The V and J ends lost 6 bases and 0 bases respectively, with 8 bases between them. From germline, CDR1 is LNHDA and CDR2 SQIVND (reference sequence). CDR3 protein: CASSGQLNTEAFF. The CDR3 DNA follows: TGTGCCAGTAGCGGACAGTTGAACACTGAAGCTTTCTTT. Variable domain in full (rest from reference TRBV19 and TRBJ1-1): DGGITQSPKYLFRKEGQNVTLSCEQNLNHDAMYWYRQDPGQGLRLIYYSQIVNDFQKGDIAEGYSVSREKKESFPLTVTSAQKNPTAFYLCASSGQLNTEAFFGQGTRLTVV.

This chain links TRBV7-2 with TRBJ2-7, with 7 nucleotides matching TRBD1. The CDR3 is made up of 15 amino acids. The J segment lost 4 bases and the V segment lost 1 base, leaving 7 bases of the junction unmatched. CDR1 SGHTA and CDR2 FQGNSA come from the germline V gene. The CDR3, as DNA: TGTGCCAGCAGCTTAGAAGGGACAGTTAAGTACGAGCAGTACTTC. Translated, it gives CASSLEGTVKYEQYF.

The chain recombines TRBV28 with TRBJ2-7; weak D call: TRBD1 (6 bases). This CDR3 region has 15 residues. V was shortened by 5 bases and J by 0 bases, with 14 bases between the two germline ends. CDR1 is MDHEN, CDR2 SYDVKM, per germline. The CDR3 DNA reads as TGTGCCAGCAGTCGCGGCCAGGGGATCTCCTACGAGCAGTACTTC. This gives the protein CASSRGQGISYEQYF. Full variable domain (rest looked up from reference TRBV28 and TRBJ2-7): DVKVTQSSRYLVKRTGEKVFLECVQDMDHENMFWYRQDPGLGLRLIYFSYDVKMKEKGDIPEGYSVSREKKERFSLILESASTNQTSMYLCASSRGQGISYEQYFGPGTRLTVT.